This entry lists 7 T cell receptor beta chains sequenced from one sample in a study of cytomegalovirus exposure and HLA in healthy donors. Researchers ran the PCR with 60 Vbeta and 13 Jbeta primers. Assay used: immunoSEQ multiplex PCR; TCRdb lists only in-frame clones, some missing. This repertoire shows fewer than 250,000 clones, 65% to 80% found once; its top ten account for around a sixth. The material sequenced was PBMCs. The receptors were gathered from a man aged 35 to 55 in good health and CMV-seronegative.

The rearrangement joins TRBV4-3 to TRBJ1-2; D remains unclear. The CDR3 extends over 14 amino acids. Trimming removed 0 bases from V and 7 bases from J, with 12 bases in between. Germline CDR1 LGHNA, CDR2 YSLEER. CDR3 sequence (DNA): TGCGCCAGCAGCCAAGATCGGGAGAAGCGTGGCTACACCTTC. Translated: CASSQDREKRGYTF.

The chain uses TRBV4-3 and TRBJ2-5, with TRBD2 as a possible D gene (5 bases). CDR1 is LGHNA and CDR2 is YSLEER in the germline V gene. Trimming cost V 4 bases and J 3 bases, with 15 bases left between them. The CDR3 spans 15 residues. CDR3: CASSLLGNGEETQYF. The CDR3 bases are TGCGCCAGCAGCCTTTTGGGGAACGGGGAAGAGACCCAGTACTTC.

V and J are TRBV7-2 and TRBJ1-2, with D maybe TRBD1 (5 bases). The germline V gene has CDR1 SGHTA and CDR2 FQGNSA. The CDR3 runs to 14 residues. Trimming stripped 4 bases from V and 5 bases from J, with 14 bases between. The CDR3 sequence is CASSSPPGQYGYTF. The CDR3 DNA sequence: TGTGCCAGCAGCTCTCCTCCAGGACAATATGGCTACACCTTC.

The chain employs TRBV4-1 and TRBJ1-1; D perhaps matches TRBD1 (5 bases). With 6 bases removed from V and 3 bases from J, the gap between germline ends came to 14 bases. Germline V lookup: CDR1 MGHRA, CDR2 YSYEKL. The CDR3 is made up of 14 amino acids. CDR3 in amino acids: CASSIQVQDTEAFF. DNA of the CDR3: TGCGCCAGCAGTATACAGGTTCAGGACACTGAAGCTTTCTTT.

The chain has TRBV27 and TRBJ2-7; TRBD1 might be the D (6 bases). CDR1 and CDR2 from the germline V gene are MNHEY and SMNVEV (reference sequence). Trimming cost V 7 bases and J 6 bases, with 16 bases left between them. CDR3 length: 13 residues. CDR3 DNA: TGTGCCAGCAAAAAAACAGGGCTGGGCGAGCAGTACTTC. Translating gives CASKKTGLGEQYF.

V usage is TRBV30 and J usage is TRBJ2-5; TRBD2 aligns across 14 bases. V lost 3 bases to trimming and J lost 5 bases; unmatched junction nucleotides: 8. The germline gives CDR1 GTSNPN, CDR2 SVGIG (reference sequence). This CDR3 contains 16 residues. CDR3: CAWRGGLAGVIETQYF. In nucleotides, the CDR3 is TGTGCCTGGAGGGGGGGACTAGCGGGAGTAATCGAGACCCAGTACTTC.

The chain's CDR3 is CASSLDYGLNTEAFF. The CDR3 DNA follows: TGTGCCAGCAGCTTAGATTACGGGTTGAACACTGAAGCTTTCTTT. V is TRBV7-9 and J is TRBJ1-1, with no clear D. V lost 1 base and J 0 bases, leaving 9 bases between the germline ends. This CDR3 has 15 residues. Germline-derived CDR1 and CDR2 are SEHNR and FQNEAQ (reference sequence).